Shown below are 10 T cell receptor beta chains from a single sample sequenced in a study of CD8 T cells in ankylosing spondylitis (dated by TCRdb to the late 2010s). The library was prepared using 5' RACE. The sequencing machine was an Illumina HiSeq 2500. TCRdb redid the processing of the public reads, applying fastp at Q25 and MiXCR, and retained in-frame beta chains. Every distinct CDR3 protein forms one entry, paired with its most common genes and DNA. The sample has under 200,000 distinct CDR3 sequences on record, 11% of them singletons. The ten largest clonotypes hold about 28% of the sample. Sequencing was performed on blood, either unsorted or a sorted T cell fraction (not recorded which). The receptors derive from a male donor with ankylosing spondylitis or in good health (not recorded which).

This clonotype has ten or more counts. The J gene is TRBJ2-7, the V gene TRBV5-5; TRBD1 matches 8 bases. CDR1 is SGHKS, CDR2 YYEKEE, per germline (reference sequence). After removal of 2 bases from V and 6 bases from J, the junction contained 7 bases not matched to a gene. CDR3 length: 14 amino acids. The CDR3 DNA follows: TGTGCCAGCAGCTTTGGGACAGGTCGCGGCGAGCAGTACTTC. Translated, it gives CASSFGTGRGEQYF.

This clonotype was counted at least ten times. The V and J genes are TRBV5-1 and TRBJ1-4; no clear D. Germline V gene lookup returns CDR1 SGHRS and CDR2 YFSETQ. The length of the CDR3 is 16 residues. V lost 0 bases to trimming and J lost 0 bases, with 9 bases between them. In nucleotides, the CDR3 is TGCGCCAGCAGCTTGGGTCGGGTATCAACTAATGAAAAACTGTTTTTT. Amino acid sequence: CASSLGRVSTNEKLFF.

This clonotype has only a few counts. The chain carries TRBV11-2 and TRBJ1-1; D unresolved. The CDR3 is made up of 16 amino acids. The V gene's germline CDR1 is SGHAT and CDR2 FQNNGV. The V gene lost 0 bases and the J gene lost 4 bases, with 15 bases spanning the gap. The CDR3 loop reads CASSLDHRSTLTEAFF. CDR3 nucleotides: TGTGCCAGCAGCTTAGATCATCGGTCTACCCTCACTGAAGCTTTCTTT.

This clonotype was observed many times. V usage is TRBV25-1 and J usage is TRBJ2-3; 10 nucleotides line up with TRBD1. The J segment lost 0 bases and the V segment lost 3 bases, leaving 6 bases of the junction unmatched. Per the germline V gene, CDR1 is MGHDK and CDR2 is SYGVNS. The CDR3 is made up of 17 amino acids. The CDR3 DNA sequence: TGTGCCAGCAGTGATTTTGGGACAGGGGCTAGCACAGATACGCAGTATTTT. Its translation is CASSDFGTGASTDTQYF.

As for this clonotype: An end of the junction does not agree with germline; a read error may underlie this. This chain uses TRBV3-1 with TRBJ2-7, with D possibly matching TRBD1 (5 bases). This CDR3 has 16 amino acids. Germline CDR1 LGHDT, CDR2 YNNKEL (reference sequence). The CDR3: CASSQVYSGRAYEQCF. The CDR3 DNA follows: TGTGCCAGTAGCCAAGTCTACTCTGGCAGGGCGTACGAGCAGTGCTTC.

This clonotype showed up many times. V is TRBV11-2 and J is TRBJ2-2, with D maybe TRBD2 (5 bases). The germline gives CDR1 SGHAT, CDR2 FQNNGV. CDR3 length: 18 residues. Between the trimmed V and J ends, which lost 7 bases and 0 bases, there was a span of 21 bases. The CDR3 DNA sequence: TGTGCCAGCAACTTCTTTCCGGACGAGGGTACGAACACCGGGGAGCTGTTTTTT. Its protein product is CASNFFPDEGTNTGELFF.

This clonotype was detected many times. Here the CDR3 reads CIHRARQGYTF. The CDR3 DNA is TGCATCCACAGGGCTCGCCAAGGCTACACCTTC. This rearrangement joins TRBV20-1 to TRBJ1-2; D possibly corresponds to TRBD1 (6 bases). CDR3 size: 11 residues. The germline V gene has CDR1 DFQATT and CDR2 SNEGSKA (reference sequence).

This clonotype showed up many times. V and J are TRBV20-1 and TRBJ2-1; no reliable D call. Germline CDR1 and CDR2: DFQATT and SNEGSKA (reference sequence). V lost 2 bases to trimming and J lost 1 base, with 9 bases between them. The CDR3 is 14 amino acids. The CDR3 sequence is CSARRARSYNEQFF. CDR3 bases: TGCAGTGCTAGAAGGGCGAGATCCTACAATGAGCAGTTCTTC.

The chain couples TRBV5-1 to TRBJ2-1, with TRBD1 identical over 8 bases. CDR3 length equals 15 residues. Germline loops: CDR1 SGHRS, CDR2 YFSETQ. The J segment lost 6 bases and the V segment lost 4 bases, leaving 9 bases of the junction unmatched. The CDR3 DNA reads TGCGCCAGCAGCCACAGAGGACAGGGTAGCAATGAGCAGTTCTTC. Its protein is CASSHRGQGSNEQFF.

Ten or more counts support this clonotype. The V gene is TRBV15, the J gene TRBJ2-7; TRBD1 agrees at 9 bases. The trim removed 8 bases at V and 2 bases at J, leaving 16 bases unmatched. Per germline, CDR1 LNHNV and CDR2 YYDKDF (reference sequence). This CDR3 is built from 17 residues. The CDR3 DNA follows: TGTGCCACCTTCCTGGTCTGGAGGGACAGGGAGACCTACGAGCAGTACTTC. It specifies CATFLVWRDRETYEQYF.